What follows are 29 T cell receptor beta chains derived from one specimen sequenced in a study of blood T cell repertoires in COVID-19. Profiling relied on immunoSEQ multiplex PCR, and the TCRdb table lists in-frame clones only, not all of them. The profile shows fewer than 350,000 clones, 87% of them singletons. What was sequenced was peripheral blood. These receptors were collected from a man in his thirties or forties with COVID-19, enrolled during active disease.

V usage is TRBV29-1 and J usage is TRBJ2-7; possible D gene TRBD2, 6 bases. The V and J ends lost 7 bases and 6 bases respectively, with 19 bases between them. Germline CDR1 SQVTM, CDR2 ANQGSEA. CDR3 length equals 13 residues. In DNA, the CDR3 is TGCAGCGCTGGTGCGGGGCAGATTTCCGAGCAGTACTTC. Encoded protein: CSAGAGQISEQYF.

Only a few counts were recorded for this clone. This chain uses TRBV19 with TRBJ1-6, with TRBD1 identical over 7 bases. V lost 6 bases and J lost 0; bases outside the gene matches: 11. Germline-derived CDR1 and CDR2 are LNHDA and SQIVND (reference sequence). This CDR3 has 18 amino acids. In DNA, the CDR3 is TGTGCCAGTAGCTCCGGGACAGAGACAAGCTCCTATAATTCACCCCTCCACTTT. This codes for CASSSGTETSSYNSPLHF. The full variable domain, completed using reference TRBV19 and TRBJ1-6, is DGGITQSPKYLFRKEGQNVTLSCEQNLNHDAMYWYRQDPGQGLRLIYYSQIVNDFQKGDIAEGYSVSREKKESFPLTVTSAQKNPTAFYLCASSSGTETSSYNSPLHFGNGTRLTVT.

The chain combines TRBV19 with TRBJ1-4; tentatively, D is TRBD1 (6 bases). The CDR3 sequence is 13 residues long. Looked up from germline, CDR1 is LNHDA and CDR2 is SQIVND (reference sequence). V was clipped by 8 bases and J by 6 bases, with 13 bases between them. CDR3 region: CASADRWDEKLFF. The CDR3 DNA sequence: TGTGCCAGTGCTGACAGGTGGGATGAAAAACTGTTTTTT. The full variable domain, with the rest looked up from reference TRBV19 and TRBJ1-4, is DGGITQSPKYLFRKEGQNVTLSCEQNLNHDAMYWYRQDPGQGLRLIYYSQIVNDFQKGDIAEGYSVSREKKESFPLTVTSAQKNPTAFYLCASADRWDEKLFFGSGTQLSVL.

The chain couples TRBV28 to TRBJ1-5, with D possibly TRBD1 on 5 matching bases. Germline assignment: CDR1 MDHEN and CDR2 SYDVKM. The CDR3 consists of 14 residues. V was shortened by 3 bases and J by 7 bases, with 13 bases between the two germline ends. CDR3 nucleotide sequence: TGTGCCAGCAGTTTCCCAGGGTTTGGGCAGCCCCAGCATTTT. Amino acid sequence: CASSFPGFGQPQHF. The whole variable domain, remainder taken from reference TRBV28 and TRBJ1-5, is DVKVTQSSRYLVKRTGEKVFLECVQDMDHENMFWYRQDPGLGLRLIYFSYDVKMKEKGDIPEGYSVSREKKERFSLILESASTNQTSMYLCASSFPGFGQPQHFGDGTRLSIL.

The CDR3 DNA sequence: TGTGCCAGCAGCTTGCCCTCAGGGGGCGCGGGTTCACCCCTCCACTTT. This encodes CASSLPSGGAGSPLHF. The chain couples TRBV5-6 to TRBJ1-6, with 8 bases matching TRBD1. The CDR3 consists of 16 residues. Per germline, CDR1 SGHDT and CDR2 YYEEEE. Germline trimming cut 1 base from V and 9 bases from J; bases unmatched to any gene: 9.

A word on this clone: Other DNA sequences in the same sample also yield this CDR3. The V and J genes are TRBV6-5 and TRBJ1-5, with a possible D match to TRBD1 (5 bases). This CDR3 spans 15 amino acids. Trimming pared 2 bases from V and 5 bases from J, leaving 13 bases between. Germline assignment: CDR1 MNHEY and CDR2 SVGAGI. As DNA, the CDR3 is TGTGCCAGCAGTTACACCAGCGGGACCGATCAGCCCCAGCATTTT. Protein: CASSYTSGTDQPQHF.

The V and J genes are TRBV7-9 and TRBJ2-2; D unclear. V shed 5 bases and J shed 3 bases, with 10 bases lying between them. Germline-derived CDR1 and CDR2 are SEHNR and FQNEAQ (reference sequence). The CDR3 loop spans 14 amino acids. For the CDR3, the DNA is TGTGCCAGCAGCCCTGTCACAGACACCGGGGAGCTGTTTTTT. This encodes CASSPVTDTGELFF.

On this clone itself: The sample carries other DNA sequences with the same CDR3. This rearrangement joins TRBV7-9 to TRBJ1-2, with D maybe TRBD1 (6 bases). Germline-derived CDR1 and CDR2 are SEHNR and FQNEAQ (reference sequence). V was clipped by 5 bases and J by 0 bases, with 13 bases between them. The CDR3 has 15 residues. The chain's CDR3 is CASSREGGSNYGYTF. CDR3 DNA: TGTGCCAGCAGCCGCGAGGGGGGGTCTAACTATGGCTACACCTTC.

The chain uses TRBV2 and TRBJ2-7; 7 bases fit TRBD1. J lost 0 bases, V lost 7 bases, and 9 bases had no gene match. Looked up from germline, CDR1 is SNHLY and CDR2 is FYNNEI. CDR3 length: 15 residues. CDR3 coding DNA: TGTGCCAGCATCGAGGGGGACAGTCACTCCTACGAGCAGTACTTC. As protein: CASIEGDSHSYEQYF.

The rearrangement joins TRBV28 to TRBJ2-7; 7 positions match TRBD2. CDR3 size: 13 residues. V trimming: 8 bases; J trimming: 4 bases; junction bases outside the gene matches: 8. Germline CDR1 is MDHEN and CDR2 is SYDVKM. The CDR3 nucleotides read TGTGCCAGCGGGGGGGACGCACTTTACGAGCAGTACTTC. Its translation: CASGGDALYEQYF.

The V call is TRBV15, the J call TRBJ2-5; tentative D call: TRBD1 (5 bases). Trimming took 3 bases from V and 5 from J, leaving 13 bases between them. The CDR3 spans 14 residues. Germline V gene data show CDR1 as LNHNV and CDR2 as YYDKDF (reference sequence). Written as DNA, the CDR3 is TGTGCCACCAGCAGGGTAAAAGGGGCGGAGACCCAGTACTTC. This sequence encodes CATSRVKGAETQYF.

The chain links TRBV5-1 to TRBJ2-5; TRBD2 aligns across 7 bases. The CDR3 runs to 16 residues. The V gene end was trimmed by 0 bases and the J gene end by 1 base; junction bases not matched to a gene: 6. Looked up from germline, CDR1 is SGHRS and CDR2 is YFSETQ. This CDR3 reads CASSLDGGSGQETQYF. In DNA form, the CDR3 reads TGCGCCAGCAGCTTGGACGGCGGGAGTGGCCAAGAGACCCAGTACTTC.

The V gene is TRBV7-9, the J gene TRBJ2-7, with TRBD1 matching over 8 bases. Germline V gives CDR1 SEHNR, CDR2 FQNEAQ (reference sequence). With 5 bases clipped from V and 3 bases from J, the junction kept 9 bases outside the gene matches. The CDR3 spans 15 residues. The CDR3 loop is CASSRQGAISYEQYF. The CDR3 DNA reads TGTGCCAGCAGCCGTCAGGGGGCCATTAGCTACGAGCAGTACTTC.

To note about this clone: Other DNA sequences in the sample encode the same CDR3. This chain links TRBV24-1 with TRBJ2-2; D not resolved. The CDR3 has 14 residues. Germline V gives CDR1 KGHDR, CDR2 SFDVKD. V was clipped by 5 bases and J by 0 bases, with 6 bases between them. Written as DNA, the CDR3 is TGTGCCACCAGTGGACTTGCGAACACCGGGGAGCTGTTTTTT. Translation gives CATSGLANTGELFF.

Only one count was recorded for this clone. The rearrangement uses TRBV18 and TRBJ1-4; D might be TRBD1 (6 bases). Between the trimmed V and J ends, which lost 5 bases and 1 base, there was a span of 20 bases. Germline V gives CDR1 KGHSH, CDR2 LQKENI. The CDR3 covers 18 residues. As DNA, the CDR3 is TGTGCCAGCTCAGCCCTGACAGGCTCTAAGGGAACTAATGAAAAACTGTTTTTT. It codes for CASSALTGSKGTNEKLFF.

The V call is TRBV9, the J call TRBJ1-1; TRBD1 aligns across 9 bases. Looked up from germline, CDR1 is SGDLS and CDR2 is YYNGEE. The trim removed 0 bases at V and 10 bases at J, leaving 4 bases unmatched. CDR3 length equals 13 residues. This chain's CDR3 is CASSVETGGVAFF. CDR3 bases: TGTGCCAGCAGCGTAGAAACAGGGGGCGTAGCTTTCTTT.

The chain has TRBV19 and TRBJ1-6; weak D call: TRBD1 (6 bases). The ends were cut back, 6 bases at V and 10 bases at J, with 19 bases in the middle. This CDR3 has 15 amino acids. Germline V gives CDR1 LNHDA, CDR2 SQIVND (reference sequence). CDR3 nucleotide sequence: TGTGCCAGTAGGTCCCTATTAGGGGGGGGCTCACCCCTCCACTTT. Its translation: CASRSLLGGGSPLHF.

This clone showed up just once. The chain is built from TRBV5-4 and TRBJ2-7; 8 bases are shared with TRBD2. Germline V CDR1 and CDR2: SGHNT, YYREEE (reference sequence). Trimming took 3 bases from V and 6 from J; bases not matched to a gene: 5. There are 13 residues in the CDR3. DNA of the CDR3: TGTGCCAGCAGCTCGGGGGGGGATCGCGAGCAGTACTTC. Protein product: CASSSGGDREQYF.

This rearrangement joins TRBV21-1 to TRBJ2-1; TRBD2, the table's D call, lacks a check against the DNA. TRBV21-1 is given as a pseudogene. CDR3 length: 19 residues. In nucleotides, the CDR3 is TGTGCCAGCAGCCTACTAGGGCTAGCGGGGGGCCTTCCCCACAATGAGCAGTTCTTC. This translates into CASSLLGLAGGLPHNEQFF.

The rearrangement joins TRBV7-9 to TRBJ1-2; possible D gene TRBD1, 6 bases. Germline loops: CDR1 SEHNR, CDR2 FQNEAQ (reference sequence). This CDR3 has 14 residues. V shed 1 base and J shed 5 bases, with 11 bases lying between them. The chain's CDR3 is CASSLGVGGYGYTF. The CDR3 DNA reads TGTGCCAGCAGCTTAGGAGTAGGGGGTTATGGCTACACCTTC.

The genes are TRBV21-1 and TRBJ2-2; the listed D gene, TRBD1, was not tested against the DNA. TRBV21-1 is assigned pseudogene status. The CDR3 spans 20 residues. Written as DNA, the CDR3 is TGTGCCAGCAGCAAAGTAATAGGGAGCGACAGGGGGCGGGAACACCGGGGAGCTGTTTTT. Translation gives CASSKVIGSDRGREHRGAVF.

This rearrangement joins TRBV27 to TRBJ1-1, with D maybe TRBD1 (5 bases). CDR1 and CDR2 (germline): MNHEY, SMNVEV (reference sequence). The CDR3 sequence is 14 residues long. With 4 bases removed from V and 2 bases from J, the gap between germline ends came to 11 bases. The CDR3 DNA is TGTGCCAGCAGTTCGCAGGGTCCCAACACTGAAGCTTTCTTT. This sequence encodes CASSSQGPNTEAFF.

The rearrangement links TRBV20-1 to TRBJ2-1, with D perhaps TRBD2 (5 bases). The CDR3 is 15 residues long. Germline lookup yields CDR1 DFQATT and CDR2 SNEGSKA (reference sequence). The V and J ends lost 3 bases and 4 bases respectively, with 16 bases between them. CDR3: CSASKDSLGYNEQFF. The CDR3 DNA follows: TGCAGTGCTAGTAAGGACTCGCTCGGGTACAATGAGCAGTTCTTC.

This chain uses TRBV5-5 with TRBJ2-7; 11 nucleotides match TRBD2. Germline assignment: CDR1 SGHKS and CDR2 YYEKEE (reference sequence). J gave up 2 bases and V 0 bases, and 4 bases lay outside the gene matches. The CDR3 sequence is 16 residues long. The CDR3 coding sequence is TGTGCCAGCAGCTTGGTAGGGACTAGCGGAGCCTACGAGCAGTACTTC. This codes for CASSLVGTSGAYEQYF.

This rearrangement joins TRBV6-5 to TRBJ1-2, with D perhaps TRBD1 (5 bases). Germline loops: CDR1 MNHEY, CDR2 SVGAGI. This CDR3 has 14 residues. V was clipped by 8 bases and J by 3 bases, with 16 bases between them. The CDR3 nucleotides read TGTGCCAGCGGCGGGACCCTCCTACACTATGGCTACACCTTC. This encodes CASGGTLLHYGYTF.

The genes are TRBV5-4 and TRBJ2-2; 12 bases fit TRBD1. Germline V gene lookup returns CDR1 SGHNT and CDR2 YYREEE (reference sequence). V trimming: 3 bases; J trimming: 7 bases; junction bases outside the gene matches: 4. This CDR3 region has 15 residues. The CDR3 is CASSWGQGAHGELFF. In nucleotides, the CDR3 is TGTGCCAGCAGCTGGGGACAGGGGGCTCACGGGGAGCTGTTTTTT. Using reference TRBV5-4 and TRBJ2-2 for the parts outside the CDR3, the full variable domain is ETGVTQSPTHLIKTRGQQVTLRCSSQSGHNTVSWYQQALGQGPQFIFQYYREEENGRGNFPPRFSGLQFPNYSSELNVNALELDDSALYLCASSWGQGAHGELFFGEGSRLTVL.

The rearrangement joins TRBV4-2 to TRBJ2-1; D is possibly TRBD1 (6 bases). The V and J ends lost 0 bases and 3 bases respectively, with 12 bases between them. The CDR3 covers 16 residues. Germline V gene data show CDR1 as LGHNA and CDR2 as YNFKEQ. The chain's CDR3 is CASSQENRDIYNEQFF. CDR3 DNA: TGTGCCAGCAGCCAAGAAAACCGGGACATCTACAATGAGCAGTTCTTC.

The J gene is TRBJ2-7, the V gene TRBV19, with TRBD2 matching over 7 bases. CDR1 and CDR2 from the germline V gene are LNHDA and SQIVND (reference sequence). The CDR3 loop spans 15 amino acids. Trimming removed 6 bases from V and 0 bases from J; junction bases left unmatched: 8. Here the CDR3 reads CASRGGDESSYEQYF. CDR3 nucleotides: TGTGCCAGTAGGGGGGGGGATGAATCCTCCTACGAGCAGTACTTC.

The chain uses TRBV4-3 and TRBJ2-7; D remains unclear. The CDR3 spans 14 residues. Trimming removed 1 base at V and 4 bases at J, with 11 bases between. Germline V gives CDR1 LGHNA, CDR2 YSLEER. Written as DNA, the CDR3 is TGCGCCAGCAGCCAAGCCGCAGGCCCTTACGAGCAGTACTTC. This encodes CASSQAAGPYEQYF.